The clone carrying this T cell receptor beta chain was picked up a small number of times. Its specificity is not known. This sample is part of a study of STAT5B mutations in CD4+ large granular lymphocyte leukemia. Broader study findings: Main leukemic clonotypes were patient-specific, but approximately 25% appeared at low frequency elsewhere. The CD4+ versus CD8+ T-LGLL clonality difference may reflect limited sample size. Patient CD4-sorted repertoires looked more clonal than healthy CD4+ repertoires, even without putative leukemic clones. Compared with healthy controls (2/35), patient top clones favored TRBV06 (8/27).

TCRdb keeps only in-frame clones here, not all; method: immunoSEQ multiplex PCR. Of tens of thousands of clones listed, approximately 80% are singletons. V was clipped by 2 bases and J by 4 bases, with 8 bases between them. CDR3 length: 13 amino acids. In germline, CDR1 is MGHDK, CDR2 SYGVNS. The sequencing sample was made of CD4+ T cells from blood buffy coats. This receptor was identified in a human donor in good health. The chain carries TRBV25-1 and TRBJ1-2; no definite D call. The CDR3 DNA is TGTGCCAGCAGTGAAGGAGGTCTCTATGGCTACACCTTC. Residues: CASSEGGLYGYTF.